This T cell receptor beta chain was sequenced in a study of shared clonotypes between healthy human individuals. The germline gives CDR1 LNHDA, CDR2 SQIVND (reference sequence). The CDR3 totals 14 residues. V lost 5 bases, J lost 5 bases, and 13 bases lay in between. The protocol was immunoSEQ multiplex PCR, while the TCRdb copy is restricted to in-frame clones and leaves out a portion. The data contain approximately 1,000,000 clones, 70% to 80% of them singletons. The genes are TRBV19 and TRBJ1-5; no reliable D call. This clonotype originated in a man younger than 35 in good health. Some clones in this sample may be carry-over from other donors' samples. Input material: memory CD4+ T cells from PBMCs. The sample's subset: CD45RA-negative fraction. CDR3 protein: CASSLAASHQPQHF. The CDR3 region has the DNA TGTGCCAGTAGTTTGGCAGCCTCCCATCAGCCCCAGCATTTT.